This T cell receptor beta chain originates from a study of blood T cell repertoires in COVID-19. A note on this clone: The sample contains more than one DNA sequence encoding this CDR3.

The CDR3 runs to 13 residues. CDR1 and CDR2 (germline): SGDLS, YYNGEE. V lost 2 bases and J lost 3, with 7 bases in between. TCRdb's table, derived via immunoSEQ multiplex PCR, lists solely in-frame clones and lacks some. The sample includes over 250,000 clones, about 85% seen only once; the top ten take roughly 14%. Source material: peripheral blood. This receptor was identified in a human donor in a cohort sampled during active COVID-19. The chain has TRBV9 and TRBJ2-3; possibly TRBD2 for D (6 bases). The CDR3 sequence is CASSVGGTDTQYF. The CDR3 DNA is TGTGCCAGCAGCGTTGGGGGGACAGATACGCAGTATTTT.